This T cell receptor beta chain originates from a study of vaccination and CD4 T cells after COVID-19. Study-wide context: Median time from second vaccine dose to sampling was roughly 72 days (14 to 241). The authors gave control cultures a CEFX pool, an HIV-1 Nef pool, or no peptide. General study findings and limits: Analysis of convalescent patients found that 304 of 307 vaccine-specific clones were spike mono-reactive.

The time point denotes: late sampling 161 to 241 days after vaccination in a few convalescent patients. Treatment described: approximately nine-day PBMC culture with coronavirus spike peptide pools or control peptides (ViraFEST assay). V shed 5 bases, J shed 8 bases, and the junction held 8 bases outside the gene matches. CDR1 is SQVTM and CDR2 is ANQGSEA in the germline V gene. The CDR3 covers 12 residues. With the Oncomine TCR Beta short-read assay, DNA from cultured CD4+ T cells was sequenced. Genomic DNA was isolated from CD4+ T cells that had been cultured. MiXCR, run by TCRdb on the PCR reads, gives a single entry per CDR3 protein. The sample lists around 15,000 distinct CDR3 sequences; about 52% were seen once. As regards this clonotype: The antigen is not known.

This clonotype was obtained from a human donor who had recovered from COVID-19. This sequence joins TRBV29-1 and TRBJ1-2, with TRBD1 identical over 7 bases. Sequenced material: CD4+ T cells from blood, cultured in vitro, taken about 7 months after SARS-CoV-2 vaccination. CDR3: CSVQGGGLGYTF. The CDR3 DNA follows: TGCAGCGTTCAGGGGGGAGGATTGGGCTACACCTTC.